The clone carrying this T cell receptor (beta chain) was counted at least ten times. Its antigen is still unknown. Looked up from germline, CDR1 is MNHEY and CDR2 is SVGAGI. The trim removed 11 bases at V and 7 bases at J, leaving 10 bases unmatched. The CDR3 is 12 amino acids. The source of the sample is a study of identical twins. Study findings and constraints: Excess sharing between twins was weaker in beta out-of-frame sequences. Researchers reported excess low generation probability among twin-shared out-of-frame alpha sequences. Cord blood beta clonotypes that were abundant carried fewer insertions, and memory repertoires showed no such trend.

After template switching added a universal primer site, the resulting cDNA carried unique molecular identifiers. In TCRdb, the 5' RACE reads were re-called with MiXCR into one record per CDR3 protein. The sample carries about 100,000 distinct CDR3 sequences, 5.5% to 7% recorded once. This chain joins TRBV6-5 and TRBJ1-2; 7 bases align to TRBD1. The sequencing input was memory T cells sorted from blood. The sequence was obtained from a woman in her forties or fifties in good health. CDR3 bases: TGTGCCGCCACGACAGGGCTGTTTGGCTACACCTTC. It is translated as CAATTGLFGYTF.